A single sample gave rise to the 20 T cell receptor beta chains below, sequenced in a study of yellow fever vaccine responses in identical twins. MiXCR was run by TCRdb on the RT-PCR reads, yielding one entry per CDR3 protein. The sample yields about 2,200 distinct CDR3 sequences, roughly 80% seen once. Sample: T cells from blood (PBMCs), unsorted or a sorted subset (not recorded which), taken before or after yellow fever vaccination (not recorded which). These receptors were obtained from a woman aged 18-29 years who received the yellow fever vaccine.

The chain couples TRBV2 to TRBJ1-5, with D possibly matching TRBD1 (6 bases). CDR1 and CDR2 (germline): SNHLY, FYNNEI. The CDR3 sequence is 14 residues long. V lost 7 bases and J lost 5, with 15 bases in between. CDR3 bases: TGTGCCAGCAAAACGGAGACAGGAGATCAGCCCCAGCATTTT. This encodes CASKTETGDQPQHF.

The chain has TRBV13 and TRBJ2-7, with D tentatively TRBD2 (6 bases). With 5 bases removed from V and 2 bases from J, the gap between germline ends came to 16 bases. Germline CDR1 reads PRHDT; CDR2 reads FYEKMQ (reference sequence). This CDR3 region has 15 residues. CDR3 DNA sequence: TGTGCCAGCAGCCTCCTACGGGACTCCACCTACGAGCAGTACTTC. Its protein product is CASSLLRDSTYEQYF.

The gene calls are TRBV10-1 and TRBJ2-2; D gene ambiguous. V lost 6 bases, J lost 2 bases, and 10 bases lay in between. The CDR3 extends over 14 amino acids. Germline V gene data show CDR1 as WNHNN and CDR2 as SYGVQD (reference sequence). CDR3 coding DNA: TGCGCCAGCAGCCGCGAACTAAACACCGGGGAGCTGTTTTTT. It is translated as CASSRELNTGELFF.

The CDR3 here is CSVSFPIFGNTIYF. The CDR3 region has the DNA TGCAGCGTCTCCTTTCCTATTTTCGGAAACACCATATATTTT. The V and J genes are TRBV29-1 and TRBJ1-3; D is undetermined. The CDR3 consists of 14 residues. V lost 6 bases, J lost 4 bases, and 16 bases lay in between. CDR1 is SQVTM and CDR2 is ANQGSEA in the germline V gene.

The rearrangement uses TRBV5-1 and TRBJ2-1; perhaps TRBD2 as D (6 bases). Germline V gene data show CDR1 as SGHRS and CDR2 as YFSETQ. V lost 3 bases to trimming and J lost 3 bases, with 10 bases between them. The CDR3 is made up of 14 amino acids. CDR3 loop: CASSSQGGYNEQFF. In DNA, the CDR3 is TGCGCCAGCAGCTCCCAGGGAGGCTACAATGAGCAGTTCTTC.

A single count supports this clonotype. The rearrangement links TRBV29-1 to TRBJ1-1; D unresolved. This CDR3 is 13 amino acids long. Germline V gene lookup returns CDR1 SQVTM and CDR2 ANQGSEA. V gave up 2 bases and J gave up 3 bases, with 10 bases separating them. The CDR3: CSVEKTSYTEAFF. CDR3 in DNA: TGCAGCGTTGAAAAGACGTCGTACACTGAAGCTTTCTTT.

The V gene is TRBV12-3 or TRBV12-4, the J gene TRBJ2-7; no definite D call. Trimming cost V 1 base and J 8 bases, with 9 bases left between them. The CDR3 is 12 residues long. DNA for the CDR3: TGTGCCAGCAGTTTAGTCTCGAGTCAGCAGTACTTC. This translates into CASSLVSSQQYF.

This chain uses TRBV10-3 with TRBJ2-1; 11 positions agree with TRBD2. Looked up from germline, CDR1 is ENHRY and CDR2 is SYGVKD. The CDR3 runs 16 residues. Losses at the gene ends were 7 bases for V and 0 bases for J; bases not matched to a gene: 5. This CDR3 reads CAITTSGGNSYNEQFF. CDR3 in DNA: TGTGCCATCACCACTAGCGGGGGCAACTCCTACAATGAGCAGTTCTTC.

The chain uses TRBV5-5 and TRBJ2-7; tentatively, D is TRBD1 (6 bases). Trimming cost V 4 bases and J 2 bases, with 13 bases left between them. Germline CDR1 is SGHKS and CDR2 is YYEKEE (reference sequence). CDR3 length: 14 amino acids. The CDR3 spells CASSNRVLPYEQYV. CDR3 in DNA: TGTGCCAGCAGCAACAGGGTTCTCCCCTACGAGCAGTACGTC.

V usage is TRBV12-3 or TRBV12-4 and J usage is TRBJ2-1; TRBD1 might be the D (6 bases). The CDR3 is 15 residues long. V was trimmed by 3 bases and J by 6 bases, leaving 15 bases between them. The chain's CDR3 is CASSFRGSVSNEQFF. The CDR3 DNA reads as TGTGCCAGCAGTTTTAGGGGGAGCGTGAGCAATGAGCAGTTCTTC.

The rearrangement uses TRBV7-8 and TRBJ2-1, with D possibly being TRBD1 or TRBD2 (5 bases each). There are 13 residues in the CDR3. Trimming took 3 bases from V and 15 from J, leaving 18 bases between them. Germline V gives CDR1 SGHVS, CDR2 FQNEAQ. The CDR3 DNA reads as TGTGCCAGCAGCTTGGCCGGGACGCCGTATCGGTTCTTC. Translating it yields CASSLAGTPYRFF. The full variable domain, rest sourced from reference TRBV7-8 and TRBJ2-1, is GAGVSQSPRYKVAKRGQDVALRCDPISGHVSLFWYQQALGQGPEFLTYFQNEAQLDKSGLPSDRFFAERPEGSVSTLKIQRTQQEDSAVYLCASSLAGTPYRFFGPGTRLTVL.

As concerns this clonotype: The germline gene is not matched at one end of the junction; a read error may be the cause. The chain has TRBV25-1 and TRBJ2-7, with D perhaps matching TRBD1 or TRBD2 (5 bases each). The CDR3 consists of 13 residues. CDR1 and CDR2 (germline): MGHDK, SYGVNS. Written as DNA, the CDR3 is TGTGCCAGCAGTGAATATTCCCCAGGGACCCTAAGCTTC. It encodes CASSEYSPGTLSF.

The rearrangement uses TRBV29-1 and TRBJ2-7; maybe TRBD1 (5 bases). Germline V gene data show CDR1 as SQVTM and CDR2 as ANQGSEA. Trimming pared 4 bases from V and 1 base from J, leaving 8 bases between. CDR3 size: 12 residues. This chain's CDR3 is CSVVGQSYEQYF. In DNA, the CDR3 is TGCAGCGTTGTGGGGCAGTCCTACGAGCAGTACTTC.

The chain employs TRBV15 and TRBJ1-1, with D possibly matching TRBD1 (5 bases). Germline V gene data show CDR1 as LNHNV and CDR2 as YYDKDF (reference sequence). The CDR3 totals 14 residues. Trimming removed 1 base at V and 3 bases at J, with 9 bases between. The CDR3 region has the DNA TGTGCCACCAGCAGAGGTATGGGGGACACTGAAGCTTTCTTT. This encodes CATSRGMGDTEAFF.

This chain links TRBV3-1 with TRBJ2-1; unclear D gene. The germline V gene has CDR1 LGHDT and CDR2 YNNKEL (reference sequence). Trimming removed 0 bases from V and 5 bases from J, with 8 bases in between. CDR3 length: 14 residues. The CDR3 protein is CASSQEGQNNEQFF. CDR3 nucleotide sequence: TGTGCCAGCAGCCAAGAAGGGCAGAACAATGAGCAGTTCTTC.

This clonotype was detected only once. The rearrangement joins TRBV2 to TRBJ1-1, with 7 bases that match TRBD1. CDR1 is SNHLY and CDR2 is FYNNEI in the germline V gene. The CDR3 sequence is 13 residues long. With V trimmed by 5 bases and J by 1 base, 1 base remained unmatched. As DNA, the CDR3 is TGTGCCAGCAGTCGGACAGGGAACACTGAAGCTTTCTTT. It is translated as CASSRTGNTEAFF.

The gene calls are TRBV2 and TRBJ2-1, with a weak D call TRBD2 (5 bases). Germline values: CDR1 SNHLY, CDR2 FYNNEI. The CDR3 consists of 16 residues. Deletions cut 0 bases from V and 4 bases from J, with 13 bases between. The CDR3 is CASSEAEGGIYNEQFF. CDR3 nucleotides: TGTGCCAGCAGTGAAGCAGAGGGTGGGATATACAATGAGCAGTTCTTC.

The rearrangement uses TRBV10-3 and TRBJ1-2, with 7 bases that match TRBD1. Germline V gives CDR1 ENHRY, CDR2 SYGVKD. There are 13 residues in the CDR3. With V trimmed by 6 bases and J by 6 bases, 7 bases remained unmatched. CDR3 in amino acids: CAIRPGQINGYTF. As DNA, the CDR3 is TGTGCCATCAGACCGGGACAGATTAATGGCTACACCTTC.

The V call is TRBV4-3, the J call TRBJ2-5; the match to TRBD1 covers 7 bases. Per the germline V gene, CDR1 is LGHNA and CDR2 is YSLEER. The V segment lost 2 bases and the J segment 5 bases; nucleotides outside the gene matches: 8. The CDR3 contains 15 residues. CDR3 loop: CASSQYHRGWETQYF. CDR3 DNA sequence: TGCGCCAGCAGCCAATACCACAGGGGCTGGGAGACCCAGTACTTC.

This sequence joins TRBV6-2 or TRBV6-3 and TRBJ2-4; TRBD1 or TRBD2 may be the D gene (5 bases each). CDR3 length: 17 amino acids. V was pared by 0 bases and J by 6 bases, with 18 bases between. Germline V gene lookup returns CDR1 MNHEY and CDR2 SVGEGT. Here the CDR3 reads CASSYSSGMGVSNIQYF. DNA of the CDR3: TGTGCCAGCAGTTACTCGAGTGGGATGGGGGTCTCAAACATTCAGTACTTC.